This T cell receptor (beta chain) was documented in a study of cytomegalovirus exposure and HLA in healthy donors. This clone was detected a few times. Its target is not known. Researchers ran the PCR with 60 Vbeta and 13 Jbeta primers. Some clones are missing from TCRdb's copy, which holds only in-frame ones; the method was immunoSEQ multiplex PCR. The sample lists 100,000 or so clones, more than 60% seen once, with under 3.5% in the top ten. Study-level points and caveats: In an earlier analysis, in approximately 570 donors, most V segments appeared productive either ~87% or ~30% of the time. V segments that were indistinguishable, TRBV6-2 and TRBV6-3 among them, were omitted from analysis. Later examination showed HLA-associated TCR beta chains had greater clonal expansion than equally common others. Listed as cytomegalovirus-associated were 170 or so TCR beta chains.

Trimming cost V 3 bases and J 5 bases, with 7 bases left between them. CDR1 SGHTA and CDR2 FQGNSA come from the germline V gene. There are 12 residues in the CDR3. The rearrangement links TRBV7-2 to TRBJ1-2; D is ambiguous. The origin of this receptor is a female donor in good health and CMV-seronegative. Sequencing was done on a sample of PBMCs. The CDR3 loop is CASSLAQYGYTF. CDR3 in DNA: TGTGCCAGCAGCTTGGCCCAATATGGCTACACCTTC.